Listed below are T cell receptor beta chains from one sample, sequenced in a study of CXCR3-negative and CXCR3-positive naive CD8 T cells. TCRdb reprocessed the 5' RACE reads; each CDR3 protein has one entry and no DNA is given. Its table records about 26,000 distinct CDR3 sequences. The sequenced sample was naive CXCR3- CD8+ T cells from blood. These receptor sequences come from a human donor in good health. Some clones in this sample may be carry-over from other donors' samples. Both conserved end residues are part of each CDR3. Part of the rows lack a size; the others show once, few, many or a class for expanded clones.

abundance: .; v_gene: TRBV20-1; j_gene: TRBJ1-1; CDR3aa: CSALSEHTEAFF
abundance: .; v_gene: TRBV5-1; j_gene: TRBJ2-1; CDR3aa: CASKTGLGRDEQFF
abundance: .; v_gene: TRBV7-3; j_gene: TRBJ1-1; CDR3aa: CASSLGTVNTEAFF
abundance: .; v_gene: TRBV28; j_gene: TRBJ1-1; CDR3aa: CASSFGENTEAFF
abundance: medium-sized; v_gene: TRBV15; j_gene: TRBJ2-2; CDR3aa: CATSRVEGASDGELFF
abundance: .; v_gene: TRBV5-6; j_gene: TRBJ2-3; CDR3aa: CASSFAGDTQYF
abundance: .; v_gene: TRBV12-3/TRBV12-4; j_gene: TRBJ2-7; CDR3aa: CASSPPGALAYEQYF
abundance: .; v_gene: TRBV6-2/TRBV6-3; j_gene: TRBJ2-2; CDR3aa: CASTGGGPDTGELFF
abundance: .; v_gene: TRBV9; j_gene: TRBJ1-2; CDR3aa: CASGSGRDDYGYTF
abundance: .; v_gene: TRBV14; j_gene: TRBJ2-7; CDR3aa: CASSRDGSGFYEQYF
abundance: .; v_gene: TRBV19; j_gene: TRBJ2-1; CDR3aa: CASAGALYNEQFF
abundance: .; v_gene: TRBV4-3; j_gene: TRBJ2-1; CDR3aa: CASSQGNQGGPSEQFF
abundance: medium-sized; v_gene: TRBV5-5; j_gene: TRBJ2-7; CDR3aa: CASSFGRVDEQYF
abundance: .; v_gene: TRBV7-2; j_gene: TRBJ2-5; CDR3aa: CASSSTGLQETQYF
abundance: .; v_gene: TRBV29-1; j_gene: TRBJ2-2; CDR3aa: CSDNRGGLGTGELFF
abundance: .; v_gene: TRBV28; j_gene: TRBJ2-2; CDR3aa: CASSSADRGKSGELFF
abundance: .; v_gene: TRBV7-9; j_gene: TRBJ2-7; CDR3aa: CASSPTRGAPAVRNEQYF
abundance: .; v_gene: TRBV5-4; j_gene: TRBJ1-1; CDR3aa: CASSLTGSEAFF
abundance: .; v_gene: TRBV7-2; j_gene: TRBJ1-1; CDR3aa: CASSFGRHTEAFF
abundance: .; v_gene: TRBV6-5; j_gene: TRBJ2-2; CDR3aa: CASRTGQGFTGELFF
abundance: .; v_gene: TRBV6-2/TRBV6-3; j_gene: TRBJ1-1; CDR3aa: CASSYGFAGLNTEAFF
abundance: .; v_gene: TRBV11-2; j_gene: TRBJ1-5; CDR3aa: CASSPLPDQPQHF
abundance: .; v_gene: TRBV4-1; j_gene: TRBJ1-3; CDR3aa: CASSQDPAGNTIYF
abundance: .; v_gene: TRBV5-1; j_gene: TRBJ2-1; CDR3aa: CASSLEGAGSSYNEQFF
abundance: .; v_gene: TRBV7-9; j_gene: TRBJ1-2; CDR3aa: CASSYKTAYGYTF
abundance: .; v_gene: TRBV18; j_gene: TRBJ2-7; CDR3aa: CASSPEGAGYEQYF
abundance: .; v_gene: TRBV11-3; j_gene: TRBJ2-3; CDR3aa: CASRLRGTGAADTQYF
abundance: .; v_gene: TRBV7-3; j_gene: TRBJ2-1; CDR3aa: CASSLDSSNEQFF
abundance: .; v_gene: TRBV14; j_gene: TRBJ1-2; CDR3aa: CASSITPRGGDTYGYTF
abundance: .; v_gene: TRBV18; j_gene: TRBJ2-2; CDR3aa: CASSPPTSAAGELFF
abundance: .; v_gene: TRBV6-5; j_gene: TRBJ1-1; CDR3aa: CASSYSNGASTEAFF
abundance: .; v_gene: TRBV7-9; j_gene: TRBJ2-7; CDR3aa: CASSTGEWYEQYF
abundance: .; v_gene: TRBV13; j_gene: TRBJ2-2; CDR3aa: CASSPTSGGPNTGELFF
abundance: .; v_gene: TRBV7-8; j_gene: TRBJ2-7; CDR3aa: CASSLGPLEQYF